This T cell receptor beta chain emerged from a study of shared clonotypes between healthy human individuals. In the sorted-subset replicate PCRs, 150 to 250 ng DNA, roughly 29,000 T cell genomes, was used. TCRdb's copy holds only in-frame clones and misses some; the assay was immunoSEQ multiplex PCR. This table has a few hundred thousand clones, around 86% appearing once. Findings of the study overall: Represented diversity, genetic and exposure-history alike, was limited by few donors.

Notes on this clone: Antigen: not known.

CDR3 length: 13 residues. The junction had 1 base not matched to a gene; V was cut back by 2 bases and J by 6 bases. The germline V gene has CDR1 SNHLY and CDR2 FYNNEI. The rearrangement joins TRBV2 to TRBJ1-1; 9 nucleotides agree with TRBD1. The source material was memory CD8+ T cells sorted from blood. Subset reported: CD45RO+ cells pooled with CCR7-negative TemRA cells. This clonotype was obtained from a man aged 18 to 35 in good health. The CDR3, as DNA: TGTGCCAGCAGTGAAACAGGGGGCGCTGAAGCTTTCTTT. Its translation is CASSETGGAEAFF.